A single sample is the source of the 7 T cell receptor beta chains below, sequenced in a study of cytomegalovirus exposure and HLA in healthy donors (dated by TCRdb to 2016 to 2017). Libraries came from the immunoSEQ multiplex PCR assay. For the multiplex PCR, a mixture combining 60 forward primers for TCR Vbeta segments and 13 reverse primers for TCR Jbeta segments was used. Held by TCRdb, this immuneACCESS table contains in-frame sequences only and omits some clones. Under half of the omission traces to an unresolved V gene where checked; the cause of the rest is unknown. For this sample there are about 82,000 clones; less than 85% appear just once. The ten biggest clones cover around 15% of the sample. The sequenced sample was PBMCs. The receptor set was obtained from a human donor in good health.

The V and J genes are TRBV6-5 and TRBJ2-7; 8 nucleotides agree with TRBD1. The germline CDR1 and CDR2 sequences are MNHEY and SVGAGI. This CDR3 has 13 residues. The junction had 6 bases not matched to a gene; V was cut back by 6 bases and J by 5 bases. The chain's CDR3 is CASREDRVHEQYF. CDR3 sequence (DNA): TGTGCCAGCAGAGAGGACAGGGTACACGAGCAGTACTTC.

The chain recombines TRBV5-1 with TRBJ1-2; no clear D gene. V was pared by 1 base and J by 4 bases, with 8 bases between. From germline, CDR1 is SGHRS and CDR2 YFSETQ. This CDR3 is 13 amino acids long. CDR3 sequence reads: CASSLPGGYGYTF. As DNA, the CDR3 is TGCGCCAGCAGCTTGCCTGGAGGCTATGGCTACACCTTC.

The rearrangement uses TRBV6-5 and TRBJ1-6; 7 bases are shared with TRBD1. The CDR3 totals 14 residues. CDR1 and CDR2 (germline): MNHEY, SVGAGI. V shed 5 bases and J 7 bases; nucleotides not matched to a gene: 5. DNA of the CDR3: TGTGCCAGCAGTACCGACAGGGTGAATTCACCCCTCCACTTT. Translating it yields CASSTDRVNSPLHF.

The chain combines TRBV2 with TRBJ1-2; D is uncertain. Germline CDR1 reads SNHLY; CDR2 reads FYNNEI. Between the trimmed V and J ends, which lost 1 base and 4 bases, there was a span of 10 bases. This CDR3 comprises 14 residues. The CDR3: CASSEVVVGYGYTF. In nucleotides, the CDR3 is TGTGCCAGCAGTGAAGTCGTGGTCGGCTATGGCTACACCTTC.

The chain has TRBV27 and TRBJ1-5, with D perhaps matching TRBD1 (6 bases). Germline V CDR1 and CDR2: MNHEY, SMNVEV (reference sequence). V gave up 8 bases and J gave up 4 bases, with 15 bases separating them. The CDR3 contains 14 residues. CDR3 DNA sequence: TGTGCCAGCCCAGGGGACCCCCCTAATCAGCCCCAGCATTTT. Translating gives CASPGDPPNQPQHF.

The chain links TRBV5-8 to TRBJ1-2; D may be TRBD1 (6 bases). Germline V lookup: CDR1 SGHTS, CDR2 YDEGEE. The CDR3 covers 13 residues. Trimming removed 4 bases at V and 4 bases at J, with 11 bases between. CDR3 DNA: TGTGCCAGCAGCGAGGGCAGGGGCTATGGCTACACCTTC. It is translated as CASSEGRGYGYTF.

This clone was counted a few times. The V and J genes are TRBV5-1 and TRBJ2-5; tentatively, D is TRBD2 (6 bases). V gave up 1 base and J gave up 1 base, with 11 bases separating them. CDR3 size: 15 residues. Germline values: CDR1 SGHRS, CDR2 YFSETQ. The chain's CDR3 is CASSLQRRGQETQYF. In DNA form, the CDR3 reads TGCGCCAGCAGCTTGCAGCGGCGGGGCCAAGAGACCCAGTACTTC. The full variable domain, rest sourced from reference TRBV5-1 and TRBJ2-5, is KAGVTQTPRYLIKTRGQQVTLSCSPISGHRSVSWYQQTPGQGLQFLFEYFSETQRNKGNFPGRFSGRQFSNSRSEMNVSTLELGDSALYLCASSLQRRGQETQYFGPGTRLLVL.